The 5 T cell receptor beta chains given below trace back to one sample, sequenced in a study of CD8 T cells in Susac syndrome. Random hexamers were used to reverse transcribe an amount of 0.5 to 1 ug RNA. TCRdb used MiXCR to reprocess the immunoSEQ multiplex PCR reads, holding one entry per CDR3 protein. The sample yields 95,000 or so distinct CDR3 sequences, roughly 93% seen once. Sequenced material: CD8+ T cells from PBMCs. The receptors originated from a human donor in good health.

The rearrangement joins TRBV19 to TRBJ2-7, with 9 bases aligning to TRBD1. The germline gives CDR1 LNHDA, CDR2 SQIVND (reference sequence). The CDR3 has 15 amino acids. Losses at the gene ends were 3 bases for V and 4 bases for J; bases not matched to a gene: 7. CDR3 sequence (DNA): TGTGCCAGTAGTATGGGGACAGGGTCGTCGTACGAGCAGTACTTC. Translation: CASSMGTGSSYEQYF.

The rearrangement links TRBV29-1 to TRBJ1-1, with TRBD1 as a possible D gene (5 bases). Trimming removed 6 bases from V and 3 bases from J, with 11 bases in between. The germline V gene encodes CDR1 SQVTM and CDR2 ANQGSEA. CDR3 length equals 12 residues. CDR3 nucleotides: TGCAGCGTAGCTTCACAGGACACTGAAGCTTTCTTT. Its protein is CSVASQDTEAFF.

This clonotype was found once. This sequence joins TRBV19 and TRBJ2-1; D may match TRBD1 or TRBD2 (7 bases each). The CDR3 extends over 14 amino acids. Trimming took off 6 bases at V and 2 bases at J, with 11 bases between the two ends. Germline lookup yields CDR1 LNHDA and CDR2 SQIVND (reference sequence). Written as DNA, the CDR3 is TGTGCCAGTAGGGCAGGGGGGGCCTACAATGAGCAGTTCTTC. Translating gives CASRAGGAYNEQFF.

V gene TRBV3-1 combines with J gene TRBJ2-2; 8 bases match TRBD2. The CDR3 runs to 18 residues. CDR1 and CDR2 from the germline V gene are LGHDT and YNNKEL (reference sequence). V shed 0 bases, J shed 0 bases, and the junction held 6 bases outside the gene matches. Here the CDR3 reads CASSQEGAGDTNTGELFF. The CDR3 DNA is TGTGCCAGCAGCCAAGAGGGAGCGGGGGACACGAACACCGGGGAGCTGTTTTTT.

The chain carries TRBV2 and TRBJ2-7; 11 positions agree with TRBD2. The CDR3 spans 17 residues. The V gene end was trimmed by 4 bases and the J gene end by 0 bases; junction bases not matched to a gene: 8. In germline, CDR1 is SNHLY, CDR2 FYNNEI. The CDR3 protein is CASSGAGTSGLSYEQYF. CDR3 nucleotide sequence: TGTGCCAGCAGTGGGGCCGGGACTAGCGGCCTCTCCTACGAGCAGTACTTC.